The TCR beta chain described here comes from a study of blood T cell repertoires in COVID-19. The sample holds a few counts of this clone. TCRdb keeps only in-frame clones here, not all; method: immunoSEQ multiplex PCR. The sample shows roughly 80,000 clones, approximately 76% of them seen only once. Sequencing input: peripheral blood. This TCR was sampled from a man between 65 and 85 years old with active or convalescent COVID-19.

The CDR3 DNA reads TGTGCCAGTGGCGGGCTCTTGAACACTGAAGCTTTCTTT. Protein: CASGGLLNTEAFF. The chain carries TRBV2 and TRBJ1-1; D gene uncertain. V was pared by 9 bases and J by 0 bases, with 11 bases between. Per germline, CDR1 SNHLY and CDR2 FYNNEI. CDR3 size: 13 residues.